Each of the 21 T cell receptor beta chains below was sequenced from the same sample in a study of preoperative IRX-2 immunotherapy in early breast cancer (dated by TCRdb to about 2019). The library relied on the immunoSEQ multiplex PCR assay. The clones in this table, taken by TCRdb from immuneACCESS, are in-frame only. Not every clone is retained; where verified, under half of the shortfall comes from an unresolved V gene, and the cause of the rest is unknown. The sample table records about 98,000 clones; 86% of these occur just once. The ten largest clones take up roughly 1.9% of the sample. The treatment or condition label, read with the paper, signifies: preoperative locoregional IRX-2 cytokine immunotherapy. Sequences were derived from tumor tissue, sampled after IRX-2 immunotherapy. The receptors were sampled from a human donor with breast cancer.

The chain carries TRBV5-1 and TRBJ1-1, with D possibly TRBD1 on 5 matching bases. The CDR3 sequence is 14 residues long. V dropped 7 bases and J dropped 1 base, with 14 bases sitting between them. CDR1 is SGHRS and CDR2 is YFSETQ in the germline V gene. Here the CDR3 DNA reads TGCGCCAGCGGGGAAGGACAATGGAACACTGAAGCTTTCTTT. Encoded protein: CASGEGQWNTEAFF. The entire variable domain, with the rest obtained from reference TRBV5-1 and TRBJ1-1, is as follows: KAGVTQTPRYLIKTRGQQVTLSCSPISGHRSVSWYQQTPGQGLQFLFEYFSETQRNKGNFPGRFSGRQFSNSRSEMNVSTLELGDSALYLCASGEGQWNTEAFFGQGTRLTVV.

The CDR3 here is CASSSSRGAYEQYF. For the CDR3, the DNA is TGCGCCAGCAGCTCCTCGCGGGGAGCCTACGAGCAGTACTTC. The chain is built from TRBV5-1 and TRBJ2-7, with D tentatively TRBD2 (6 bases). The CDR3 contains 14 residues. Germline V gene lookup returns CDR1 SGHRS and CDR2 YFSETQ. Trimming pared 3 bases from V and 2 bases from J, leaving 12 bases between.

The V and J genes are TRBV11-3 and TRBJ2-5, with D tentatively TRBD2 (6 bases). The V and J ends lost 3 bases and 4 bases respectively, with 15 bases between them. In germline, CDR1 is SGHNT, CDR2 YENEEA. This CDR3 comprises 15 residues. Written as DNA, the CDR3 is TGTGCCAGCAGCTTGTCGGGGGAAGGGGCAGAGACCCAGTACTTC. This sequence encodes CASSLSGEGAETQYF. The full variable domain, completed using reference TRBV11-3 and TRBJ2-5, is EAGVVQSPRYKIIEKKQPVAFWCNPISGHNTLYWYLQNLGQGPELLIRYENEEAVDDSQLPKDRFSAERLKGVDSTLKIQPAELGDSAVYLCASSLSGEGAETQYFGPGTRLLVL.

V usage is TRBV11-3 and J usage is TRBJ2-1; 12 positions match TRBD2. CDR1 and CDR2 from the germline V gene are SGHNT and YENEEA. The V and J ends lost 5 bases and 8 bases, in that order; junction bases with no gene match: 13. The CDR3 has 17 amino acids. The CDR3 DNA sequence: TGTGCCAGCAGCGCCAGATCTCTAGCGGGGGGGCCGTATGAGCAGTTCTTC. Encoded protein: CASSARSLAGGPYEQFF.

The chain uses TRBV10-3 and TRBJ1-1; D gene unclear. The germline V gene has CDR1 ENHRY and CDR2 SYGVKD. Trimming removed 0 bases from V and 6 bases from J, with 8 bases in between. The CDR3 has 13 amino acids. CDR3 sequence: CAISESGRPEAFF. CDR3 DNA sequence: TGTGCCATCAGTGAGTCAGGGAGACCTGAAGCTTTCTTT.

Here the CDR3 reads CASSMTGDPYGYTF. CDR3 coding DNA: TGTGCCAGCAGCATGACAGGTGATCCCTATGGCTACACCTTC. V and J are TRBV7-8 and TRBJ1-2; D might be TRBD1 (6 bases). Trimming pared 5 bases from V and 4 bases from J, leaving 14 bases between. This CDR3 is built from 14 residues. Germline assignment: CDR1 SGHVS and CDR2 FQNEAQ.

The rearrangement uses TRBV18 and TRBJ2-7; 10 positions agree with TRBD1. CDR1 and CDR2 (germline): KGHSH, LQKENI. The CDR3 consists of 13 residues. V lost 6 bases and J lost 5; bases outside the gene matches: 4. CDR3: CASSMGQGNEQYF. CDR3 sequence (DNA): TGTGCCAGCTCGATGGGACAGGGGAACGAGCAGTACTTC.

This clone was picked up a small number of times. This rearrangement joins TRBV16 to TRBJ1-1, with D perhaps matching TRBD1 (5 bases). The CDR3 is 16 residues long. The ends were cut back, 3 bases at V and 5 bases at J, with 19 bases in the middle. Germline V lookup: CDR1 KGHSY, CDR2 FQNENV. This chain's CDR3 is CASSHPQGGPKTEAFF. In DNA, the CDR3 is TGTGCCAGCAGCCACCCCCAGGGCGGACCGAAGACTGAAGCTTTCTTT.

J is TRBJ2-7 and V is TRBV6-8; perhaps TRBD2 as D (7 bases). The V end was cut by 6 bases, the J end by 5 bases, with 17 bases between. The CDR3 totals 14 residues. Germline values: CDR1 MNHGY, CDR2 SAAAGT. CDR3 residues: CASSSAGGLDEQYF. As DNA, the CDR3 is TGTGCCAGCAGCTCAGCCGGGGGGCTCGACGAGCAGTACTTC.

The chain joins TRBV11-3 to TRBJ2-5, with 12 bases fitting TRBD1. V trimming: 3 bases; J trimming: 6 bases; junction bases outside the gene matches: 5. This CDR3 contains 15 residues. Looked up from germline, CDR1 is SGHNT and CDR2 is YENEEA. The chain's CDR3 is CASSLGQGASKTQYF. CDR3 nucleotide sequence: TGTGCCAGCAGCTTGGGACAGGGGGCTTCGAAGACCCAGTACTTC.

This chain connects TRBV14 to TRBJ1-4; possibly TRBD1 for D (6 bases). Germline loops: CDR1 SGHDN, CDR2 FVKESK. The V and J ends lost 5 bases and 8 bases respectively, with 18 bases between them. The CDR3 covers 15 residues. As DNA, the CDR3 is TGTGCCAGCAGCTCTCGGACAGCCACGGGCGAAAAACTGTTTTTT. Translating it yields CASSSRTATGEKLFF. Looking up the rest from reference TRBV14 and TRBJ1-4 gives the full variable domain: EAGVTQFPSHSVIEKGQTVTLRCDPISGHDNLYWYRRVMGKEIKFLLHFVKESKQDESGMPNNRFLAERTGGTYSTLKVQPAELEDSGVYFCASSSRTATGEKLFFGSGTQLSVL.

The gene calls are TRBV7-4 and TRBJ2-5; 7 bases map to TRBD1. CDR3 length: 13 residues. The V segment lost 6 bases and the J segment 5 bases; nucleotides outside the gene matches: 6. CDR1 is SGHVT, CDR2 SQSDAQ, per germline. In nucleotides, the CDR3 is TGTGCCAGCAGACACAGGGGCGGCGAGACCCAGTACTTC. Protein: CASRHRGGETQYF. The full variable domain, completed using reference TRBV7-4 and TRBJ2-5, is GAGVSQSPRYKVAKRGRDVALRCDSISGHVTLYWYRQTLGQGSEVLTYSQSDAQRDKSGRPSGRFSAERPERSVSTLKIQRTEQGDSAVYLCASRHRGGETQYFGPGTRLLVL.

The J gene is TRBJ2-5, the V gene TRBV6-8; no definite D call. CDR1 MNHGY and CDR2 SAAAGT come from the germline V gene. V was cut by 4 bases and J by 2 bases, with 5 bases left in between. This CDR3 spans 12 amino acids. The CDR3 nucleotides read TGTGCCAGCAGTTTAACGCAAGAGACCCAGTACTTC. It yields the protein CASSLTQETQYF.

This chain connects TRBV6-8 to TRBJ1-3; 8 nucleotides match TRBD1. V lost 5 bases and J lost 0; bases outside the gene matches: 3. Germline CDR1 reads MNHGY; CDR2 reads SAAAGT. This CDR3 is built from 15 residues. The CDR3 protein is CASSRGQGSGNTIYF. DNA for the CDR3: TGTGCCAGCAGTCGAGGACAGGGCTCTGGAAACACCATATATTTT.

The rearrangement links TRBV29-1 to TRBJ2-5, with 7 bases aligning to TRBD1. Trimming removed 4 bases from V and 5 bases from J; junction bases left unmatched: 7. The germline V gene encodes CDR1 SQVTM and CDR2 ANQGSEA. CDR3 length: 13 amino acids. CDR3 region: CSVGSGGGETQYF. CDR3 in DNA: TGCAGCGTTGGTTCAGGGGGTGGGGAGACCCAGTACTTC.

The V call is TRBV10-2, the J call TRBJ1-1, with D possibly being TRBD1 (5 bases). Germline loops: CDR1 WSHSY, CDR2 SAAADI. The CDR3 sequence is 16 residues long. Trimming took off 2 bases at V and 1 base at J, with 14 bases between the two ends. CDR3 in DNA: TGCGCCAGCAGTGAGCCGTCTGGGAGGGGGAACACTGAAGCTTTCTTT. This sequence encodes CASSEPSGRGNTEAFF.

The chain recombines TRBV2 with TRBJ2-1; TRBD2 aligns across 8 bases. With 3 bases clipped from V and 12 bases from J, the junction kept 4 bases outside the gene matches. Germline CDR1 and CDR2: SNHLY and FYNNEI. The CDR3 has 12 amino acids. The CDR3 sequence is CASSDGLAGQFF. The CDR3 DNA sequence: TGTGCCAGCAGTGATGGGCTAGCGGGGCAGTTCTTC.

This chain uses TRBV12-5 with TRBJ2-1; 8 bases are a match to TRBD2. The CDR3 has 15 amino acids. Per the germline V gene, CDR1 is LGHNT and CDR2 is FRNRAP. CDR3 amino acids: CASKTLAAGYNEQFF. CDR3 nucleotides: TGTGCCAGCAAGACACTAGCGGCCGGCTACAATGAGCAGTTCTTC.

The chain recombines TRBV19 with TRBJ1-1; D may be TRBD1 (5 bases). The CDR3 is 12 amino acids. The ends were cut back, 3 bases at V and 10 bases at J, with 12 bases in the middle. Germline loops: CDR1 LNHDA, CDR2 SQIVND (reference sequence). CDR3 coding DNA: TGTGCCAGTAGTATCCCCCCCGGGGGAGCTTTCTTT. It specifies CASSIPPGGAFF.

J is TRBJ1-5 and V is TRBV11-3, with 8 bases lining up with TRBD1. From germline, CDR1 is SGHNT and CDR2 YENEEA. This CDR3 is 15 amino acids long. After removal of 5 bases from V and 8 bases from J, the junction contained 11 bases not matched to a gene. The CDR3 coding sequence is TGTGCCAGCAGCCAAGGACGACAGGGGAGGGAGCCCCAGCATTTT. Translated, it gives CASSQGRQGREPQHF.

The chain links TRBV28 to TRBJ2-7; 8 nucleotides line up with TRBD1. The CDR3 has 15 amino acids. Trimming removed 4 bases from V and 1 base from J; junction bases left unmatched: 6. In germline, CDR1 is MDHEN, CDR2 SYDVKM. The CDR3 DNA reads TGTGCCAGCAGTTCCGGGACAGGCTTGTCCTACGAGCAGTACTTC. Its translation is CASSSGTGLSYEQYF.